The sequence of this TCR beta chain was determined in a study of T cell responses to AZD1222 COVID-19 vaccine. Generated by immunoSEQ multiplex PCR, the TCRdb table keeps only in-frame clones and is missing some. In the table there are about 120,000 clones, roughly 88% of which are singletons. The CDR3 contains 16 residues. Notes on the study in general: Variant regions that are unmutated are reportedly the target of nearly half of spike-specific TCRs. Donors were largely white British and mainly female; clonal diversity was possibly underestimated. Recipients of two AZD1222 doses showed rising Spike-specific TCR breadth and depth.

A single count supports this clone. Its antigen remains unknown. The sample here was peripheral blood, taken on day 0 of AZD1222 vaccination. The rearrangement links TRBV21-1 to TRBJ2-5; TRBD2, the D gene given by the table, was not confirmed from the DNA. TRBV21-1 is shown as a pseudogene. This receptor was obtained from an adult in good health. The CDR3 DNA reads as TGTGCCAGCCAATACCCCGGGACTAGTTCCCAAGAGACCCAGTACTTC. Amino acid sequence: CASQYPGTSSQETQYF.